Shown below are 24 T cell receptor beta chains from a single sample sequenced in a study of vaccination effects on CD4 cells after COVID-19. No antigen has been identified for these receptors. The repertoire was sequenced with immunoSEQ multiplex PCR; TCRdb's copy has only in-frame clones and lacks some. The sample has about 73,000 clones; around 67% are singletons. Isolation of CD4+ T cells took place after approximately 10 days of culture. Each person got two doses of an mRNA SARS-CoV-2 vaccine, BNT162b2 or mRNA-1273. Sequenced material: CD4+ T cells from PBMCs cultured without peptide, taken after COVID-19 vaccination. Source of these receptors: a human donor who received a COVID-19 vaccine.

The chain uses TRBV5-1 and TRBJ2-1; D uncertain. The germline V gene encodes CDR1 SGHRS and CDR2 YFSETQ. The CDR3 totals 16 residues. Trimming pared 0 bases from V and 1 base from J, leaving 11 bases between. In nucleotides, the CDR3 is TGCGCCAGCAGCTTGGGGACGACGATTTCCTACAATGAGCAGTTCTTC. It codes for CASSLGTTISYNEQFF.

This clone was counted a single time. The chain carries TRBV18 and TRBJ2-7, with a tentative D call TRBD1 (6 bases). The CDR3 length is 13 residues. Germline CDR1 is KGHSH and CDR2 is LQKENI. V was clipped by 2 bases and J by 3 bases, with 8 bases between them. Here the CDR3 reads CASSPGTYYEQYV. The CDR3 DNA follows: TGTGCCAGCTCACCAGGGACATACTACGAGCAGTACGTC.

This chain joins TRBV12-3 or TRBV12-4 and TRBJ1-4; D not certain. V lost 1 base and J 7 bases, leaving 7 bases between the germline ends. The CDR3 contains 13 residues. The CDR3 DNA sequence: TGTGCCAGCAGTTTAGGTTACGGTGAAAAACTGTTTTTT. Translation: CASSLGYGEKLFF.

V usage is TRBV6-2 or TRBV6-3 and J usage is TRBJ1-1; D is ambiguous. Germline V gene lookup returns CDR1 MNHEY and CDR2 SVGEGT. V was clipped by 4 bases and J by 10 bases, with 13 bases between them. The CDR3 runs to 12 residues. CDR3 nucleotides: TGTGCCAGCAGTTTCAACAGTGTCAGAGCTTTCTTT. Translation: CASSFNSVRAFF.

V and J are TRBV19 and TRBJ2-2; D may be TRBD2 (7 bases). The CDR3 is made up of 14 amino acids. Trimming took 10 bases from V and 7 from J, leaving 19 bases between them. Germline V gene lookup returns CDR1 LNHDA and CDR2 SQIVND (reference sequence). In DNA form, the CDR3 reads TGTGCCACCAAGGCGCGGGGGCTCGGCGGGGAGCTGTTTTTT. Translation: CATKARGLGGELFF.

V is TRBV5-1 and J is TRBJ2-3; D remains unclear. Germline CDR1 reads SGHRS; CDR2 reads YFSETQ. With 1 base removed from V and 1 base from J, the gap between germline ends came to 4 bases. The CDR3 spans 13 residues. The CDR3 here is CASSLTGTDTQYF. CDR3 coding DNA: TGCGCCAGCAGCTTGACGGGCACAGATACGCAGTATTTT.

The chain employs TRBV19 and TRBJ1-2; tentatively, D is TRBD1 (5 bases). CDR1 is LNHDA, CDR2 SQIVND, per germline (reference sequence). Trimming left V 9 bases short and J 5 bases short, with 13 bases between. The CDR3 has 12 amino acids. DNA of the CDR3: TGTGCCAGCCTCGACAGTGGGTATGGCTACACCTTC. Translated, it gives CASLDSGYGYTF.

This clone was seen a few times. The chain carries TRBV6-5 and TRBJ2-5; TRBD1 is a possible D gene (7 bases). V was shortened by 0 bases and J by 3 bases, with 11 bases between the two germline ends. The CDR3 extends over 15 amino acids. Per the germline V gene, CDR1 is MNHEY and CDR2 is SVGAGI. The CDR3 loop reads CASSYSFRGEETQYF. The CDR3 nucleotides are TGTGCCAGCAGTTACTCGTTCAGGGGGGAAGAGACCCAGTACTTC.

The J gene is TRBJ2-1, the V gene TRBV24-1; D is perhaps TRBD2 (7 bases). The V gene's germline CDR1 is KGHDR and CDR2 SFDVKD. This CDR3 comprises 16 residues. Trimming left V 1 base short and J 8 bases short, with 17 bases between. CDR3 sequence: CATSDLRQRGGDEQFF. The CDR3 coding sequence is TGTGCCACCAGTGATTTAAGGCAGAGGGGGGGGGATGAGCAGTTCTTC.

CDR3 in DNA: TGTGCCAGCAGGGAGAACAGGGGACGCGAGCAGTACGTC. Its translation is CASRENRGREQYV. This sequence joins TRBV6-5 and TRBJ2-7, with 7 bases lining up with TRBD1. The CDR3 contains 13 residues. The V gene's germline CDR1 is MNHEY and CDR2 SVGAGI. V dropped 6 bases and J dropped 6; count of bases not matched to a gene: 8.

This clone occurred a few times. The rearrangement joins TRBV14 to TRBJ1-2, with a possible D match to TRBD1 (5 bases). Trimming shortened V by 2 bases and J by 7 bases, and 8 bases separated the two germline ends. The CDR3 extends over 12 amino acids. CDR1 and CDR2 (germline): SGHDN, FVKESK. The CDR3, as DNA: TGTGCCAGCAGCCAACAGGGTCTTGGCTACACCTTC. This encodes CASSQQGLGYTF.

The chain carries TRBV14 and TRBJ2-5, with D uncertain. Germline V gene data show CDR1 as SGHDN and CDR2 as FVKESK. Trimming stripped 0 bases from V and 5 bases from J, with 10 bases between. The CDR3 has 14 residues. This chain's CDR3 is CASSQDLVSETQYF. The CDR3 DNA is TGTGCCAGCAGCCAAGATTTGGTCTCCGAGACCCAGTACTTC.

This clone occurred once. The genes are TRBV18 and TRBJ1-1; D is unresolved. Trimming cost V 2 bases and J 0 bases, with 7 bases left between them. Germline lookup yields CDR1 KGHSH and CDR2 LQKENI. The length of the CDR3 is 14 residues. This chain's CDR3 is CASSPWQVNTEAFF. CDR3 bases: TGTGCCAGCTCACCATGGCAGGTGAACACTGAAGCTTTCTTT.

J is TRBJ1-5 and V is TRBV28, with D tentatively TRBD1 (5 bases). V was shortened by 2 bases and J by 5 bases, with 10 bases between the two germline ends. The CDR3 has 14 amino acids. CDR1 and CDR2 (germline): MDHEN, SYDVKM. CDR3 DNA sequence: TGTGCCAGCAGTTTAGGGACGGAGGATCAGCCCCAGCATTTT. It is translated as CASSLGTEDQPQHF. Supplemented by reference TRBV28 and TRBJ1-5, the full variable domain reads DVKVTQSSRYLVKRTGEKVFLECVQDMDHENMFWYRQDPGLGLRLIYFSYDVKMKEKGDIPEGYSVSREKKERFSLILESASTNQTSMYLCASSLGTEDQPQHFGDGTRLSIL.

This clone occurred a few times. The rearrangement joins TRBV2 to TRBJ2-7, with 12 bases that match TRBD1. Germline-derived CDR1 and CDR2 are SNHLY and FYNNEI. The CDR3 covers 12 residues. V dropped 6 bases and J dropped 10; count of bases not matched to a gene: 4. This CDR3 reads CASSGTGGPQYV. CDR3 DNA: TGTGCCAGCAGCGGGACAGGGGGCCCCCAGTACGTC.

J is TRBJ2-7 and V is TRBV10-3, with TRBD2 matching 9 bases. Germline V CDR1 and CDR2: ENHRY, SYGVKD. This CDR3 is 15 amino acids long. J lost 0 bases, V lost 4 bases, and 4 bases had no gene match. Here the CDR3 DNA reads TGTGCCATCAGTGTTCAGCGGGGGGACTCCTACGAGCAGTACGTC. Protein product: CAISVQRGDSYEQYV.

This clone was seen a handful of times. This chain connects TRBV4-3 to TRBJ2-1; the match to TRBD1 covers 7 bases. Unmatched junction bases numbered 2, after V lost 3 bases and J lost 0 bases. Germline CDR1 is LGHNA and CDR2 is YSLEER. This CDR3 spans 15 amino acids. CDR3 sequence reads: CASSQDRSSYNEQFF. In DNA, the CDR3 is TGCGCCAGCAGCCAGGACAGGAGCTCCTACAATGAGCAGTTCTTC.

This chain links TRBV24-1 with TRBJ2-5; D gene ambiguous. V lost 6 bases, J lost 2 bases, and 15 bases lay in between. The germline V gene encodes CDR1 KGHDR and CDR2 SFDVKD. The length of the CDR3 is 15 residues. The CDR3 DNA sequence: TGTGCCACCAGTAGGCCAGCCCCCGCGCAAGAGACCCAGTACTTC. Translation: CATSRPAPAQETQYF.

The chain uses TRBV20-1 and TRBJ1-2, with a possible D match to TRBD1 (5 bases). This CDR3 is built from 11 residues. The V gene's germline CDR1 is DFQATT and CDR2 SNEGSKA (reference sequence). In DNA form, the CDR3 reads TGCAGGGCGGGGACTATCTATGGCTACACCTTC. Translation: CRAGTIYGYTF.

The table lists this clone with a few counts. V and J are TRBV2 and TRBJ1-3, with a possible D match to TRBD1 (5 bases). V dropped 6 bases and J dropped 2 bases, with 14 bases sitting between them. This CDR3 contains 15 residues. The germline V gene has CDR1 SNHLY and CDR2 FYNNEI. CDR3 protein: CASRSRQMTGNTIYF. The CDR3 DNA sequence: TGTGCCAGCAGAAGTAGACAGATGACTGGAAACACCATATATTTT.

DNA of the CDR3: TGTGCCAGTAGTACCCCGGACCCCGGAAGGACTGAAGCTTTCTTT. Translated: CASSTPDPGRTEAFF. The V gene is TRBV19, the J gene TRBJ1-1; D gene ambiguous. This CDR3 region has 15 residues. The germline V gene encodes CDR1 LNHDA and CDR2 SQIVND (reference sequence). Trimming took 4 bases from V and 5 from J, leaving 17 bases between them.

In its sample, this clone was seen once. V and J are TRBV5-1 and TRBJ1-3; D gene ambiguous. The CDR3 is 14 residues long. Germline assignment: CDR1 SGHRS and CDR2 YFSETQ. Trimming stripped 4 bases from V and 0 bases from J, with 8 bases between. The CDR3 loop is CASSPSLSGNTIYF. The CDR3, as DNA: TGCGCCAGCAGCCCCAGCCTCTCTGGAAACACCATATATTTT.

The DNA for the CDR3 is TGTGCCATCAACGCCGGGACCCTCAACGAGCAGTACGTC. Translating it yields CAINAGTLNEQYV. This sequence joins TRBV10-3 and TRBJ2-7; either TRBD1 or TRBD2 may supply D (5 bases each). Germline CDR1 and CDR2: ENHRY and SYGVKD. The CDR3 sequence is 13 residues long. Deletions cut 7 bases from V and 5 bases from J, with 15 bases between.

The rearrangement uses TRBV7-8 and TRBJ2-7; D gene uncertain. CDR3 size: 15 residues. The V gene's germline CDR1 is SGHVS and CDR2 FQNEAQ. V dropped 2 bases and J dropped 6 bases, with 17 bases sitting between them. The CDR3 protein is CASSLLGQVWGEQYV. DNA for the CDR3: TGTGCCAGCAGCTTATTGGGTCAGGTGTGGGGCGAGCAGTACGTC.